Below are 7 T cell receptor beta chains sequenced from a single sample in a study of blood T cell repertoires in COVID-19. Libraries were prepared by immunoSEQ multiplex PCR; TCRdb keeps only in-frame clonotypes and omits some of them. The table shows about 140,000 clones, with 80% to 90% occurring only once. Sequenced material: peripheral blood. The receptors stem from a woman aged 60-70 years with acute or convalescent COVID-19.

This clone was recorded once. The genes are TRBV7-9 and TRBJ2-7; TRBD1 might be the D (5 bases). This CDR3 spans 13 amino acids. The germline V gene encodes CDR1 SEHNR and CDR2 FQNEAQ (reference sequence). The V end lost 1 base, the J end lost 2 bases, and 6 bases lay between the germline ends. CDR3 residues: CASSLDRPYEQYF. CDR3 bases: TGTGCCAGCAGCTTAGACAGGCCCTACGAGCAGTACTTC.

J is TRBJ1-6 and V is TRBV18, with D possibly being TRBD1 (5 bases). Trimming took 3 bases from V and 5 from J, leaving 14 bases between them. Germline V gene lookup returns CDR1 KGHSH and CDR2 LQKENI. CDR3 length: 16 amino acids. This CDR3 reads CASSPNVDSNNSPLHF. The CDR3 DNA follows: TGTGCCAGCTCACCGAATGTTGACAGTAATAATTCACCCCTCCACTTT. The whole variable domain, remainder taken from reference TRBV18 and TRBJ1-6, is NAGVMQNPRHLVRRRGQEARLRCSPMKGHSHVYWYRQLPEEGLKFMVYLQKENIIDESGMPKERFSAEFPKEGPSILRIQQVVRGDSAAYFCASSPNVDSNNSPLHFGNGTRLTVT.

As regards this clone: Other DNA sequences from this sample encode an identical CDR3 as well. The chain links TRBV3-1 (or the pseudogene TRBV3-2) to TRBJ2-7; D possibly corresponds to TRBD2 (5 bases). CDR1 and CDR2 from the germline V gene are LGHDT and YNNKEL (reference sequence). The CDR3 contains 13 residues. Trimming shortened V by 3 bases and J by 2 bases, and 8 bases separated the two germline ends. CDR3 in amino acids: CASSHSGTYEQYF. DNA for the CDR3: TGTGCCAGCAGCCATTCCGGGACCTACGAGCAGTACTTC.

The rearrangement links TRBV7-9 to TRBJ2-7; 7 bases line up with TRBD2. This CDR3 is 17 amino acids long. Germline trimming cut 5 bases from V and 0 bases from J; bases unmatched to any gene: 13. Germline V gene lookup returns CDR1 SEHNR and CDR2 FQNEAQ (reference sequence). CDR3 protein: CASSPTGGTSDSYEQYF. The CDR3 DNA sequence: TGTGCCAGCAGCCCGACGGGGGGAACTAGCGACTCCTACGAGCAGTACTTC.

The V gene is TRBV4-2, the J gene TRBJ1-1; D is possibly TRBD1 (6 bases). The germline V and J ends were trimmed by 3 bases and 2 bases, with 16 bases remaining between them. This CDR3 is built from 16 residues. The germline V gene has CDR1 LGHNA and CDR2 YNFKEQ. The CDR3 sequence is CASSQGSGTQNTEAFF. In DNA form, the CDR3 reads TGTGCCAGCAGCCAGGGTTCCGGGACACAAAACACTGAAGCTTTCTTT.

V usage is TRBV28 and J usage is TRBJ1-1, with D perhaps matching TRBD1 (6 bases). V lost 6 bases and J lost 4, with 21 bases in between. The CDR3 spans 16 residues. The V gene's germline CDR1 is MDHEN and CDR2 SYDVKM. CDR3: CASRVTGRGASTEAFF. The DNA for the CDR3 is TGTGCCAGCAGGGTAACTGGGAGGGGGGCCAGCACTGAAGCTTTCTTT.

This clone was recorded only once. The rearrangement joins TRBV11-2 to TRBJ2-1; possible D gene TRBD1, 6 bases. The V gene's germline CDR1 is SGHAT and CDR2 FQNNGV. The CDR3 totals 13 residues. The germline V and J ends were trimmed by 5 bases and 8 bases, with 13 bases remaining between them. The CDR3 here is CASSRSGVDEQFF. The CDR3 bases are TGTGCCAGCAGCAGATCAGGGGTCGATGAGCAGTTCTTC.